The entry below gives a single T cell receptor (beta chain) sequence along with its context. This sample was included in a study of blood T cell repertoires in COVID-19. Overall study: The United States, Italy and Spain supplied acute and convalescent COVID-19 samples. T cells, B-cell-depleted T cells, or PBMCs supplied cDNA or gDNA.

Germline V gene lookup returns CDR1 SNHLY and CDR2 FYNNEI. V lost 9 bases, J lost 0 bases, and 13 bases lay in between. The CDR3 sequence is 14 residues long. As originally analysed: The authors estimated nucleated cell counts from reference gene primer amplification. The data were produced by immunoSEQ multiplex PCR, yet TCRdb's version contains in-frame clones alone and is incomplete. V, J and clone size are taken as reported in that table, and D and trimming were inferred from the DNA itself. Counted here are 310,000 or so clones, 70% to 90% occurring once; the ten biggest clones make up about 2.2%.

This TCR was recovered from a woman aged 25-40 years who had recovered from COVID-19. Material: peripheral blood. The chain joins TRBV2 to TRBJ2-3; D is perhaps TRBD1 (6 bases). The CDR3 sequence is CASRIRGSTDTQYF. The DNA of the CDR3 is TGTGCCAGTCGGATCAGGGGAAGCACAGATACGCAGTATTTT.